Shown below are 18 T cell receptor beta chains from a single sample sequenced in a study of CD4 T cells in relation to SARS-CoV-2 and coronaviruses. Before the COVID-19 pandemic, during about 2011-2019, CD4+ T cells were taken from unexposed donors. After ten to eleven days of culture, CD4+ T cells were isolated. These TCRs' antigens remain unknown. Profiled with immunoSEQ multiplex PCR; TCRdb holds only in-frame clones, not every one. The table lists roughly 29,000 clones, over 65% of them singletons. Sequencing input: CD4+ T cells from PBMCs, cultured in vitro. These receptors all stem from a human donor in good health.

This clone was seen a few times. The gene calls are TRBV25-1 and TRBJ2-2; a weak D match, TRBD1 (6 bases). The CDR3 is 17 residues long. CDR1 is MGHDK, CDR2 SYGVNS, per germline. V was shortened by 3 bases and J by 8 bases, with 22 bases between the two germline ends. The CDR3 spells CASSDLRDPGAIGELFF. The CDR3 bases are TGTGCCAGCAGTGATCTGAGGGACCCAGGGGCCATAGGGGAGCTGTTTTTT.

J is TRBJ1-6 and V is TRBV12-5; D gene ambiguous. Germline V CDR1 and CDR2: LGHNT, FRNRAP. This CDR3 contains 14 residues. Trimming took off 5 bases at V and 9 bases at J, with 14 bases between the two ends. The CDR3 region has the DNA TGTGCTAGTGGTCCCCGGACCCCTGGTTCACCCCTCCACTTT. Its protein product is CASGPRTPGSPLHF.

V gene TRBV5-1 combines with J gene TRBJ1-5; no clear D gene. The CDR3 runs 13 residues. The V gene's germline CDR1 is SGHRS and CDR2 YFSETQ. The V gene lost 1 base and the J gene lost 9 bases, with 11 bases spanning the gap. CDR3 in DNA: TGCGCCAGCAGCTTGACTGAACGAGGGCCCCAGCATTTT. It yields the protein CASSLTERGPQHF.

The genes are TRBV29-1 and TRBJ1-5, with 7 bases lining up with TRBD1. V trimming: 5 bases; J trimming: 0 bases; junction bases outside the gene matches: 10. Germline V gene data show CDR1 as SQVTM and CDR2 as ANQGSEA. The CDR3 has 16 residues. The CDR3 coding sequence is TGCAGCGTTCTCTTGTCAGGGGGAGTTAGCAATCAGCCCCAGCATTTT. The encoded protein is CSVLLSGGVSNQPQHF. Together with reference TRBV29-1 and TRBJ1-5, the CDR3 gives the full variable domain: SAVISQKPSRDICQRGTSLTIQCQVDSQVTMMFWYRQQPGQSLTLIATANQGSEATYESGFVIDKFPISRPNLTFSTLTVSNMSPEDSSIYLCSVLLSGGVSNQPQHFGDGTRLSIL.

The rearrangement uses TRBV9 and TRBJ2-7; the match to TRBD1 covers 7 bases. Germline assignment: CDR1 SGDLS and CDR2 YYNGEE. V dropped 4 bases and J dropped 4; count of bases not matched to a gene: 11. The CDR3 runs 15 residues. The CDR3 sequence: CASSYAPGTAYEQYF. Here the CDR3 DNA reads TGTGCCAGCAGCTACGCCCCCGGGACAGCGTACGAGCAGTACTTC.

About this clone itself: The junction departs from the called germline gene at one end, perhaps through a read error. V gene TRBV6-5 combines with J gene TRBJ1-6; D might be TRBD1 (5 bases). Germline V gene data show CDR1 as MNHEY and CDR2 as SVGAGI. The CDR3 covers 14 residues. The CDR3 sequence is CASSDSGTNSPLHF. In DNA form, the CDR3 reads TGTGCCAGCAGTGACTCGGGGACTAATTCACCCCTCCACTTT.

The chain is built from TRBV7-2 and TRBJ1-1; D might be TRBD1 (6 bases). Looked up from germline, CDR1 is SGHTA and CDR2 is FQGNSA. Trimming took 6 bases from V and 1 from J, leaving 9 bases between them. This CDR3 comprises 13 residues. Here the CDR3 reads CASRLTGNTEAFF. The CDR3 nucleotides are TGTGCCAGCAGACTGACAGGGAACACTGAAGCTTTCTTT. The complete variable domain, with remaining parts taken from reference TRBV7-2 and TRBJ1-1, reads GAGVSQSPSNKVTEKGKDVELRCDPISGHTALYWYRQSLGQGLEFLIYFQGNSAPDKSGLPSDRFSAERTGGSVSTLTIQRTQQEDSAVYLCASRLTGNTEAFFGQGTRLTVV.

This clone was observed a handful of times. V usage is TRBV4-2 and J usage is TRBJ2-5; 13 bases fit TRBD2. J lost 3 bases, V lost 5 bases, and 3 bases had no gene match. Germline CDR1 is LGHNA and CDR2 is YNFKEQ. This CDR3 spans 15 amino acids. CDR3 in DNA: TGTGCCAGCAGCAGACTAGCGGGAGGCGAAGAGACCCAGTACTTC. Translating gives CASSRLAGGEETQYF.

This rearrangement joins TRBV7-9 to TRBJ1-2; weak D call: TRBD1 (6 bases). The V end lost 1 base, the J end lost 6 bases, and 12 bases lay between the germline ends. CDR1 and CDR2 from the germline V gene are SEHNR and FQNEAQ (reference sequence). The CDR3 has 14 amino acids. The CDR3 DNA is TGTGCCAGCAGCTTAGACGTCAGGGGACATGGCTACACCTTC. Protein sequence: CASSLDVRGHGYTF.

This sequence joins TRBV14 and TRBJ1-2; D might be TRBD1 (6 bases). Trimming removed 4 bases from V and 4 bases from J, with 13 bases in between. The germline V gene has CDR1 SGHDN and CDR2 FVKESK. This CDR3 comprises 14 residues. CDR3 region: CASSPEGGAYGYTF. The CDR3 DNA sequence: TGTGCCAGCAGCCCGGAGGGGGGGGCCTATGGCTACACCTTC.

This clone was counted between two and nine times. The chain joins TRBV7-9 to TRBJ2-1; TRBD2 is a possible D gene (6 bases). This CDR3 is built from 13 residues. The germline gives CDR1 SEHNR, CDR2 FQNEAQ (reference sequence). V was shortened by 5 bases and J by 7 bases, with 12 bases between the two germline ends. The CDR3, as DNA: TGTGCCAGCAGCCGCGGGGCCCCAAATGAGCAGTTCTTC. This codes for CASSRGAPNEQFF.

This chain joins TRBV5-1 and TRBJ2-5; D may be TRBD1 (5 bases). This CDR3 spans 16 amino acids. Trimming took off 4 bases at V and 2 bases at J, with 18 bases between the two ends. Per germline, CDR1 SGHRS and CDR2 YFSETQ. CDR3 in amino acids: CASSPQSTGSQETQYF. The CDR3 nucleotides read TGCGCCAGCAGCCCCCAATCCACAGGCTCGCAAGAGACCCAGTACTTC.

The V call is TRBV11-3, the J call TRBJ2-3; 9 nucleotides align to TRBD2. With 4 bases clipped from V and 5 bases from J, the junction kept 10 bases outside the gene matches. The CDR3 has 16 amino acids. The germline CDR1 and CDR2 sequences are SGHNT and YENEEA. CDR3 residues: CASSSENSGGLDTQYF. In DNA form, the CDR3 reads TGTGCCAGCAGCTCCGAAAATAGCGGGGGTCTAGATACGCAGTATTTT.

This sequence joins TRBV10-3 and TRBJ1-1; D is unresolved. The germline CDR1 and CDR2 sequences are ENHRY and SYGVKD. This CDR3 spans 14 amino acids. V was clipped by 4 bases and J by 3 bases, with 12 bases between them. Here the CDR3 DNA reads TGTGCCATCAGTGTTTCGGCCCGGGACACTGAAGCTTTCTTT. Residues: CAISVSARDTEAFF.

The V call is TRBV5-1, the J call TRBJ2-7; TRBD2 matches 11 bases. V lost 5 bases to trimming and J lost 5 bases; unmatched junction nucleotides: 12. CDR1 is SGHRS and CDR2 is YFSETQ in the germline V gene. CDR3 length: 16 amino acids. The CDR3 loop is CASSPVGSGLADEQYF. CDR3 coding DNA: TGCGCCAGCAGTCCGGTTGGGTCGGGACTAGCGGACGAGCAGTACTTC.

The genes are TRBV7-9 and TRBJ2-1; no clear D. CDR3 size: 13 residues. Germline V gene data show CDR1 as SEHNR and CDR2 as FQNEAQ (reference sequence). Trimming took off 2 bases at V and 5 bases at J, with 7 bases between the two ends. The chain's CDR3 is CASSLPHHNEQFF. The CDR3 DNA reads as TGTGCCAGCAGCTTACCACACCACAATGAGCAGTTCTTC. The variable domain in full, completed from reference TRBV7-9 and TRBJ2-1, reads DTGVSQNPRHKITKRGQNVTFRCDPISEHNRLYWYRQTLGQGPEFLTYFQNEAQLEKSRLLSDRFSAERPKGSFSTLEIQRTEQGDSAMYLCASSLPHHNEQFFGPGTRLTVL.

V usage is TRBV19 and J usage is TRBJ2-2, with D perhaps matching TRBD1 (5 bases). Trimming removed 7 bases from V and 5 bases from J, with 14 bases in between. CDR1 and CDR2 from the germline V gene are LNHDA and SQIVND (reference sequence). The CDR3 contains 14 residues. The CDR3 DNA is TGTGCCAGTAAAACCCAGTCAGGGACCGGGGAGCTGTTTTTT. It encodes CASKTQSGTGELFF.

V and J are TRBV5-1 and TRBJ2-6; 8 bases line up with TRBD2. CDR1 is SGHRS, CDR2 YFSETQ, per germline. The CDR3 runs 15 residues. V shed 7 bases, J shed 1 base, and the junction held 4 bases outside the gene matches. CDR3 DNA: TGCGCCAGCTCCTCGGGGGGGTCTGGGGCCAACGTCCTGACTTTC. Its translation: CASSSGGSGANVLTF.